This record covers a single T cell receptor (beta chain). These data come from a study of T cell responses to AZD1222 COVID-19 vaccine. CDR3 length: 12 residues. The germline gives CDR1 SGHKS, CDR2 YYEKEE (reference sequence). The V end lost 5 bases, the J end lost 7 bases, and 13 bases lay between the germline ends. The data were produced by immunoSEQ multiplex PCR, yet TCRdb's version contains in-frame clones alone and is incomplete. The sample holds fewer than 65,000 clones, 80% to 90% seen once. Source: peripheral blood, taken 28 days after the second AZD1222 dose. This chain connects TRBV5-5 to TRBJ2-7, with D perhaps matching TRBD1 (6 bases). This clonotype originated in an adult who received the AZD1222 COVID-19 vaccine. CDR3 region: CASSPGAGEQYF. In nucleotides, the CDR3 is TGTGCCAGCAGTCCAGGGGCTGGGGAGCAGTACTTC.